The rows below give T cell receptor beta chains drawn from one sample of a study of blood T cell repertoires in COVID-19. Data came from immunoSEQ multiplex PCR; TCRdb stores just in-frame clones and leaves some out. In the table there are about 190,000 clones, more than 75% of which are singletons. Sequenced material: peripheral blood. Receptor source: an elderly woman with acute or convalescent COVID-19. The CDR3 runs from the conserved cysteine through the conserved F or W. The order of the fields is clone size, V gene, J gene, D gene, CDR3 DNA, CDR3 protein. D genes are given only for firm matches. For some rows the clone size is stated as once, few or many, or as a class when expanded; others skip it.

size: -; V: TRBV2; J: TRBJ2-3; D: TRBD2; DNA: TGTGCCAGCAAAGTAGCGGGAGGTTTTGTAGATACGCAGTATTTT; CDR3: CASKVAGGFVDTQYF
size: -; V: TRBV7-2; J: TRBJ2-1; D: TRBD2; DNA: TGTGCCAGCAGCTTAGTAGCGGGAGGGCCGAGGGAGCAGTTCTTC; CDR3: CASSLVAGGPREQFF
size: -; V: TRBV5-4; J: TRBJ1-4; D: TRBD1; DNA: TGTGCCAGCAGCCTGGAAGGGGACAGGGGTGGAAAACTGTTTTTT; CDR3: CASSLEGDRGGKLFF
size: once; V: TRBV7-9; J: TRBJ2-3; D: TRBD2; DNA: TGTGCCAGCAGCTTAGGGAGGACTAGCGGCACAGATACGCAGTATTTT; CDR3: CASSLGRTSGTDTQYF
size: once; V: TRBV3-1/TRBV3-2; J: TRBJ1-2; D: -; DNA: TGTGCCAGCAGCCAACAACTTGGCTACACCTTC; CDR3: CASSQQLGYTF
size: -; V: TRBV7-9; J: TRBJ2-5; D: TRBD1; DNA: TGTGCCAGCAGCGGGTGGACAGGGCGGGAGACCCAGTACTTC; CDR3: CASSGWTGRETQYF
size: -; V: TRBV7-2; J: TRBJ2-1; D: -; DNA: TGTGCCAGCAGCTTCAGTCGCAGGGATAGCAATGAGCAGTTCTTC; CDR3: CASSFSRRDSNEQFF
size: -; V: TRBV5-1; J: TRBJ2-2; D: -; DNA: TGCGCCAGCAGCTTGGATCCGGGTTCCGGGGAGCTGTTTTTT; CDR3: CASSLDPGSGELFF
size: few; V: TRBV7-9; J: TRBJ1-2; D: -; DNA: TGTGCCAGCAGCTTTATTCCACAGGCCAGGTATGGCTACACCTTC; CDR3: CASSFIPQARYGYTF
size: -; V: TRBV5-1; J: TRBJ2-5; D: -; DNA: TGCGCCAGCAGCTTATCCCCCGGTGCCGGTCTCGGAGAGACCCAGTACTTC; CDR3: CASSLSPGAGLGETQYF
size: -; V: TRBV24-1; J: TRBJ2-5; D: -; DNA: TGTGCCACCAGTCTTGGGAGCGGCGTCGCAGAGACCCAGTACTTC; CDR3: CATSLGSGVAETQYF
size: -; V: TRBV4-3; J: TRBJ2-3; D: TRBD2; DNA: TGCGCCAGCAGCCAAGCAGCGGGAGGCACAGATACGCAGTATTTT; CDR3: CASSQAAGGTDTQYF
size: -; V: TRBV10-3; J: TRBJ1-2; D: TRBD1; DNA: TGTGCCATCAGTGAACAGGGGACGAACTATGGCTACACCTTC; CDR3: CAISEQGTNYGYTF
size: -; V: TRBV21-1; J: TRBJ2-3; D: -; DNA: TGTGCCAGCAGCTCGAAGACCCCTTTGAGGGGCACAGATACGCAGTATTTT; CDR3: CASSSKTPLRGTDTQYF
size: -; V: TRBV5-4; J: TRBJ1-2; D: TRBD1; DNA: TGTGCCAGCAGCATGACAGGGGGCATCGGCTATGGCTACACCTTC; CDR3: CASSMTGGIGYGYTF
size: few; V: TRBV7-8; J: TRBJ1-3; D: -; DNA: TGTGCCAGCAGCTTAGTAGGAGGCACCATATATTTT; CDR3: CASSLVGGTIYF
size: -; V: TRBV4-2; J: TRBJ1-6; D: TRBD1; DNA: TGTGCCAGCAGCCCCTCGGACAGGGGAACTTCACCCCTCCACTTT; CDR3: CASSPSDRGTSPLHF
size: -; V: TRBV7-9; J: TRBJ2-3; D: TRBD2; DNA: TGTGCCAGCAGCTTCGGACTAGTCGCAGATACGCAGTATTTT; CDR3: CASSFGLVADTQYF
size: -; V: TRBV7-2; J: TRBJ1-6; D: TRBD1; DNA: TGTGCCAGCAGCTTACGGGACAGGGGGTATTCACCCCTCCACTTT; CDR3: CASSLRDRGYSPLHF
size: -; V: TRBV15; J: TRBJ1-2; D: TRBD1; DNA: TGTGCCACCAGCCGAGACCAGACAGGGGTTGGCCGGATAGGTGACTACACCTTC; CDR3: CATSRDQTGVGRIGDYTF
size: -; V: TRBV18; J: TRBJ2-1; D: TRBD2; DNA: TGTGCCAGCTCGCCCGTGGGAGGGACGTCCTACAATGAGCAGTTCTTC; CDR3: CASSPVGGTSYNEQFF
size: few; V: TRBV6-1; J: TRBJ1-2; D: TRBD1; DNA: TGTGCCAGCAGTGAATGGGACAGGGCTAACTATGGCTACACCTTC; CDR3: CASSEWDRANYGYTF
size: -; V: TRBV29-1; J: TRBJ1-2; D: -; DNA: TGCAGCGTTTTAACGCAGGGGTCCTATGGCTACACCTTC; CDR3: CSVLTQGSYGYTF
size: -; V: TRBV7-2; J: TRBJ2-7; D: TRBD1; DNA: TGTGCCAGCAGTCCCGGACAGGGCACCTACGAGCAGTACTTC; CDR3: CASSPGQGTYEQYF
size: -; V: TRBV5-5; J: TRBJ2-5; D: -; DNA: TGTGCCAGCAGCTTGGGTACGGAAGAGACCCAGTACTTC; CDR3: CASSLGTEETQYF
size: -; V: TRBV3-1/TRBV3-2; J: TRBJ2-1; D: TRBD2; DNA: TGTGCCAGCAGCCAAGATGGCGCGGGAGTGTACTACAATGAGCAGTTCTTC; CDR3: CASSQDGAGVYYNEQFF
size: -; V: TRBV11-2; J: TRBJ2-7; D: -; DNA: TGTGCCAGCAGCTTAAACTCGGCCTACGAGCAGTACTTC; CDR3: CASSLNSAYEQYF
size: -; V: TRBV7-2; J: TRBJ1-5; D: TRBD1; DNA: TGTGCCAGCAGCCCTCGGGCAGGGGGCCCTAATAGCAATCAGCCCCAGCATTTT; CDR3: CASSPRAGGPNSNQPQHF
size: -; V: TRBV18; J: TRBJ2-5; D: -; DNA: TGTGCCAGCTCACCACAGAGGGTGGCGGACGAAGAGACCCAGTACTTC; CDR3: CASSPQRVADEETQYF
size: -; V: TRBV24-1; J: TRBJ2-4; D: -; DNA: TGTGCCACCAGTGAGGGTAGCCGGAGTGGGTTCAAAAACATTCAGTACTTC; CDR3: CATSEGSRSGFKNIQYF
size: -; V: TRBV7-3; J: TRBJ2-1; D: -; DNA: TGTGCCAGCAGCTTGGAGCGGAACAATGAGCAGTTCTTC; CDR3: CASSLERNNEQFF